The 28 T cell receptor beta chains below were found in one sample sequenced in a study of T cell repertoires in cytomegalovirus infection. TCRdb passed the reads through MiXCR, listing each CDR3 protein once. Of roughly 500,000 distinct CDR3 sequences in the sample, approximately 10% were seen once. Source material: PBMCs. These receptors originate from a human donor in good health (CMV status not recorded). Some clones in this sample may be carry-over from other donors' samples.

This clonotype was recorded at least ten times. The chain employs TRBV7-8 and TRBJ2-1; TRBD2 is a possible D gene (5 bases). This CDR3 contains 15 residues. CDR1 is SGHVS, CDR2 FQNEAQ, per germline. Trimming took off 2 bases at V and 6 bases at J, with 14 bases between the two ends. DNA of the CDR3: TGTGCCAGCAGCTTAAAAAGCGGAGAACTCAATGAGCAGTTCTTC. It is translated as CASSLKSGELNEQFF.

This chain joins TRBV18 and TRBJ2-5, with TRBD2 identical over 8 bases. This CDR3 contains 14 residues. Germline assignment: CDR1 KGHSH and CDR2 LQKENI. With 5 bases clipped from V and 1 base from J, the junction kept 3 bases outside the gene matches. CDR3 amino acids: CASSGAGGQETQYF. Written as DNA, the CDR3 is TGTGCCAGCTCAGGCGCGGGGGGCCAAGAGACCCAGTACTTC.

This clonotype has ten or more counts. The gene calls are TRBV27 and TRBJ1-2; D call uncertain. V lost 6 bases, J lost 7 bases, and 15 bases lay in between. Per germline, CDR1 MNHEY and CDR2 SMNVEV (reference sequence). This CDR3 region has 13 residues. CDR3 amino acids: CASRPGEGLGYTF. The CDR3 DNA is TGTGCCAGCAGGCCCGGGGAGGGTCTTGGCTACACCTTC.

The sample holds many counts of this clonotype. The rearrangement links TRBV4-1 to TRBJ2-3; 8 nucleotides line up with TRBD2. The CDR3 is 19 amino acids. V was pared by 4 bases and J by 2 bases, with 17 bases of the junction left unmatched. Germline lookup yields CDR1 MGHRA and CDR2 YSYEKL. For the CDR3, the DNA is TGCGCCAGCAGCCCCTTCAGCGCGGGAGGTTCCTATCTCACAGATACGCAGTATTTT. Translated: CASSPFSAGGSYLTDTQYF.

This clonotype was found many times. The chain's CDR3 is CASSQDLGNTEAFF. CDR3 DNA sequence: TGCGCCAGCAGCCAGGACCTGGGGAACACTGAAGCTTTCTTT. The chain carries TRBV4-1 and TRBJ1-1, with D uncertain. The germline CDR1 and CDR2 sequences are MGHRA and YSYEKL. The V end was cut by 3 bases, the J end by 1 base, with 9 bases between. This CDR3 spans 14 amino acids.

In this sample, this clonotype turned up once. Being one base from a much bigger clone, this may be a read error. The rearrangement links TRBV6-6 to TRBJ2-7, with D uncertain. In germline, CDR1 is MNHNY, CDR2 SVGAGI (reference sequence). This CDR3 spans 16 amino acids. Between the trimmed V and J ends, which lost 5 bases and 0 bases, there was a span of 17 bases. The CDR3 loop is CASSEVRVAGSYEQYF. CDR3 bases: TGTGCCAGCAGTGAGGTCCGAGTGGCAGGCTCCTACGAGCAGTACTTC.

This clonotype was counted many times. The V call is TRBV10-3, the J call TRBJ2-2; no firm D call. CDR1 is ENHRY and CDR2 is SYGVKD in the germline V gene. Trimming took 6 bases from V and 4 from J, leaving 9 bases between them. The CDR3 has 13 amino acids. The CDR3 sequence: CAISGISTGELFF. CDR3 in DNA: TGTGCCATCAGCGGTATTAGCACCGGGGAGCTGTTTTTT.

This clonotype showed up just a few times. The V call is TRBV7-9, the J call TRBJ2-6; tentative D call: TRBD1 (6 bases). This CDR3 is built from 17 residues. Germline lookup yields CDR1 SEHNR and CDR2 FQNEAQ (reference sequence). The V and J ends lost 6 bases and 0 bases respectively, with 15 bases between them. The CDR3 DNA sequence: TGTGCCAGCAGTCCTCCGGGACATAGCTCTGGGGCCAACGTCCTGACTTTC. This encodes CASSPPGHSSGANVLTF. Complete variable domain (other parts from reference TRBV7-9 and TRBJ2-6): DTGVSQNPRHKITKRGQNVTFRCDPISEHNRLYWYRQTLGQGPEFLTYFQNEAQLEKSRLLSDRFSAERPKGSFSTLEIQRTEQGDSAMYLCASSPPGHSSGANVLTFGAGSRLTVL.

This clonotype was picked up a small number of times. The CDR3 coding sequence is TGCAGTGCTAGTCGGACTAGCGGGAGCTCCTACAATGAGCAGTTCTTC. Its translation is CSASRTSGSSYNEQFF. The V gene is TRBV20-1, the J gene TRBJ2-1, with 13 bases lining up with TRBD2. J lost 0 bases, V lost 3 bases, and 2 bases had no gene match. Germline CDR1 DFQATT, CDR2 SNEGSKA (reference sequence). The CDR3 covers 16 residues.

In DNA, the CDR3 is TGCAGTGCTAGAGATCCCTTGGCGGGAGGGCCCTACGAGCAGTACTTC. Protein product: CSARDPLAGGPYEQYF. The chain uses TRBV20-1 and TRBJ2-7; 9 nucleotides match TRBD2. This CDR3 has 16 residues. CDR1 DFQATT and CDR2 SNEGSKA come from the germline V gene (reference sequence). The trim removed 0 bases at V and 2 bases at J, leaving 8 bases unmatched.

This clonotype came up many times. The chain employs TRBV7-3 and TRBJ2-3; 7 bases align to TRBD2. This CDR3 comprises 17 residues. Germline assignment: CDR1 SGHTA and CDR2 FQGTGA. Trimming took 4 bases from V and 2 from J; bases not matched to a gene: 12. The CDR3 protein is CASSSPGGGGSTDTQYF. Written as DNA, the CDR3 is TGTGCCAGCAGCTCCCCTGGGGGGGGAGGGTCCACAGATACGCAGTATTTT. The entire variable domain, with the rest obtained from reference TRBV7-3 and TRBJ2-3, is as follows: GAGVSQTPSNKVTEKGKYVELRCDPISGHTALYWYRQSLGQGPEFLIYFQGTGAADDSGLPNDRFFAVRPEGSVSTLKIQRTERGDSAVYLCASSSPGGGGSTDTQYFGPGTRLTVL.

V gene TRBV6-6 combines with J gene TRBJ1-4, with a weak D call TRBD1 (5 bases). CDR1 MNHNY and CDR2 SVGAGI come from the germline V gene (reference sequence). This CDR3 has 14 residues. V lost 2 bases to trimming and J lost 8 bases, with 12 bases between them. The CDR3 DNA follows: TGTGCCAGCAGTTACGGGGGGGTAGACGAAAAACTGTTTTTT. This gives the protein CASSYGGVDEKLFF.

This clonotype turned up a few times. The chain carries TRBV29-1 and TRBJ2-7; 9 nucleotides line up with TRBD1. V shed 4 bases and J 5 bases; nucleotides not matched to a gene: 6. The CDR3 covers 13 residues. Germline lookup yields CDR1 SQVTM and CDR2 ANQGSEA. CDR3 sequence reads: CSVGGQGGHEQYF. CDR3 DNA: TGCAGCGTTGGGGGACAGGGTGGCCACGAGCAGTACTTC.

This clonotype was detected ten times or more. This chain links TRBV24-1 with TRBJ2-3; TRBD2 is a possible D gene (5 bases). The CDR3 runs to 13 residues. Germline V lookup: CDR1 KGHDR, CDR2 SFDVKD. Trimming left V 3 bases short and J 8 bases short, with 11 bases between. The CDR3 DNA is TGTGCCACCAGTGATCTGACTACCGGTACGCAGTATTTT. The encoded protein is CATSDLTTGTQYF.

This clonotype was observed many times. The CDR3 region is CASSRDRGPGANVLTF. For the CDR3, the DNA is TGTGCCAGCAGTAGGGACAGGGGGCCTGGGGCCAACGTCCTGACTTTC. The rearrangement links TRBV27 to TRBJ2-6; 12 nucleotides align to TRBD1. Germline CDR1 MNHEY, CDR2 SMNVEV (reference sequence). The junction had 1 base not matched to a gene; V was cut back by 5 bases and J by 2 bases. The CDR3 has 16 residues. The complete variable domain, with remaining parts taken from reference TRBV27 and TRBJ2-6, reads EAQVTQNPRYLITVTGKKLTVTCSQNMNHEYMSWYRQDPGLGLRQIYYSMNVEVTDKGDVPEGYKVSRKEKRNFPLILESPSPNQTSLYFCASSRDRGPGANVLTFGAGSRLTVL.

At least ten counts were recorded for this clonotype. The CDR3: CSVEGGWDASYEQYF. The DNA of the CDR3 is TGCAGCGTTGAAGGGGGTTGGGACGCCTCCTACGAGCAGTACTTC. The rearrangement joins TRBV29-1 to TRBJ2-7, with D perhaps given as TRBD1 or TRBD2 (5 bases each). Germline V gene lookup returns CDR1 SQVTM and CDR2 ANQGSEA. Between the trimmed V and J ends, which lost 1 base and 0 bases, there was a span of 13 bases. The CDR3 has 15 residues.

This clonotype has a count of ten or more. The chain recombines TRBV12-5 with TRBJ2-5; 8 positions match TRBD2. V gave up 4 bases and J gave up 2 bases; unmatched junction bases: 3. The CDR3 extends over 14 amino acids. Germline CDR1 and CDR2: LGHNT and FRNRAP. CDR3: CASGSGGYQETQYF. CDR3 nucleotide sequence: TGTGCTAGTGGTTCGGGGGGGTATCAAGAGACCCAGTACTTC.

This chain joins TRBV23-1 and TRBJ1-2, with D maybe TRBD1 (6 bases). TRBV23-1 is noted as an ORF with a role that remains uncertain. Trimming left V 8 bases short and J 4 bases short, with 20 bases between. The CDR3 length is 15 residues. CDR3 in DNA: TGCGCCAGCGGCCCCCCAGGGGCCGGTGTCTATGGCTACACCTTC. Protein sequence: CASGPPGAGVYGYTF.

This clonotype appeared a few times. The gene calls are TRBV5-4 and TRBJ2-5; 13 bases are a match to TRBD2. The CDR3 consists of 16 residues. The V gene's germline CDR1 is SGHNT and CDR2 YYREEE (reference sequence). The V gene end was trimmed by 3 bases and the J gene end by 6 bases; junction bases not matched to a gene: 8. In nucleotides, the CDR3 is TGTGCCAGCAGCTGGGCCCAGACTAGCGGGGGGCAGACCCAGTACTTC. This translates into CASSWAQTSGGQTQYF. The full variable domain, completed using reference TRBV5-4 and TRBJ2-5, is ETGVTQSPTHLIKTRGQQVTLRCSSQSGHNTVSWYQQALGQGPQFIFQYYREEENGRGNFPPRFSGLQFPNYSSELNVNALELDDSALYLCASSWAQTSGGQTQYFGPGTRLLVL.

This clonotype was observed a handful of times. The chain combines TRBV10-3 with TRBJ1-2; D is possibly TRBD1 (6 bases). Germline V gene sequence: CDR1 ENHRY, CDR2 SYGVKD. The CDR3 extends over 13 amino acids. The ends were cut back, 5 bases at V and 2 bases at J, with 9 bases in the middle. This CDR3 is CAISITGNYGYTF. In DNA form, the CDR3 reads TGTGCCATCAGTATTACAGGGAACTATGGCTACACCTTC.

This clonotype was seen ten or more times. The chain recombines TRBV11-2 with TRBJ2-5; the match to TRBD2 covers 8 bases. CDR1 is SGHAT and CDR2 is FQNNGV in the germline V gene. Trimming at V came to 6 bases and at J to 4 bases, leaving 10 bases not matched to a gene. The length of the CDR3 is 15 residues. CDR3 sequence reads: CASSFQSGGRETQYF. CDR3 nucleotide sequence: TGTGCCAGCAGTTTCCAAAGCGGGGGCAGAGAGACCCAGTACTTC.

This clonotype was found a few times. The J gene is TRBJ1-1, the V gene TRBV7-9, with D possibly matching TRBD1 (5 bases). V lost 8 bases, J lost 1 base, and 11 bases lay in between. Germline values: CDR1 SEHNR, CDR2 FQNEAQ (reference sequence). This CDR3 spans 13 amino acids. The CDR3 coding sequence is TGTGCCAGCGCGGGGGGGGGGAACACTGAAGCTTTCTTT. As protein: CASAGGGNTEAFF.

This clonotype was detected ten times or more. V gene TRBV19 combines with J gene TRBJ1-3; D call uncertain. CDR1 is LNHDA and CDR2 is SQIVND in the germline V gene (reference sequence). The V end was cut by 7 bases, the J end by 1 base, with 11 bases between. The CDR3 loop spans 14 amino acids. The CDR3 protein is CASTPGVSGNTIYF. In nucleotides, the CDR3 is TGTGCCAGTACCCCGGGAGTATCTGGAAACACCATATATTTT.

This clonotype was found many times. The CDR3 nucleotides are TGTGCCAGCAGTGGGTGGTCCACGGGGACCGGGGAGCTGTTTTTT. Translating it yields CASSGWSTGTGELFF. The V call is TRBV2, the J call TRBJ2-2; perhaps TRBD2 as D (5 bases). The CDR3 is 15 residues long. Germline V gives CDR1 SNHLY, CDR2 FYNNEI. V was clipped by 4 bases and J by 5 bases, with 14 bases between them.

The genes are TRBV6-5 and TRBJ2-1; no firm D call. V shed 2 bases and J shed 2 bases, with 10 bases lying between them. The CDR3 is 15 residues long. Germline CDR1 and CDR2: MNHEY and SVGAGI. The DNA for the CDR3 is TGTGCCAGCAGTTACGCGGCAGGACCCTACAATGAGCAGTTCTTC. This encodes CASSYAAGPYNEQFF.

This clonotype was detected many times. For the CDR3, the DNA is TGTGCCAGCAGCTCTCCGGACAGGGAGGCCCGCGAGCAGTACTTC. This translates into CASSSPDREAREQYF. V gene TRBV7-9 combines with J gene TRBJ2-7, with 8 nucleotides matching TRBD1. The V segment lost 4 bases and the J segment 6 bases; nucleotides outside the gene matches: 11. CDR3 length: 15 residues. CDR1 is SEHNR, CDR2 FQNEAQ, per germline (reference sequence).

The chain uses TRBV6-5 and TRBJ2-5, with D perhaps being TRBD1 or TRBD2 (5 bases each). The V end lost 2 bases, the J end lost 4 bases, and 8 bases lay between the germline ends. The length of the CDR3 is 13 residues. Germline V gives CDR1 MNHEY, CDR2 SVGAGI. The CDR3 region is CASSYGGGETQYF. The CDR3 bases are TGTGCCAGCAGTTACGGGGGTGGAGAGACCCAGTACTTC.

This clonotype has at least ten counts. The CDR3 protein is CASSLDFNEQYF. In DNA, the CDR3 is TGTGCCAGCAGCTTAGATTTCAACGAGCAGTACTTC. The chain carries TRBV7-2 and TRBJ2-7; D remains ambiguous. Trimming removed 1 base at V and 5 bases at J, with 6 bases between. The germline V gene encodes CDR1 SGHTA and CDR2 FQGNSA. CDR3 length equals 12 residues.